This entry lists 21 T cell receptor beta chains sequenced from one sample in a study of CD8+ T cells in alopecia areata. RNA extraction was followed by reverse transcription into cDNA, which acted as the sequencing template. Here immunoSEQ multiplex PCR was the method, and the copy in TCRdb shows in-frame clones only, minus some. Among around 160,000 clones listed, around 47% were seen once. The sequenced sample consisted of CD4+ T cells sorted from blood. These receptors were collected from a human donor with alopecia areata.

The chain uses TRBV19 and TRBJ2-7; 8 nucleotides agree with TRBD1. Germline CDR1 and CDR2: LNHDA and SQIVND (reference sequence). J was trimmed by 4 bases and V by 5 bases; bases with no gene match: 4. This CDR3 is built from 13 residues. The CDR3 DNA follows: TGTGCCAGTAGTGCGACAGGGGTGTACGAGCAGTACTTC. Translated, it gives CASSATGVYEQYF.

The chain is built from TRBV27 and TRBJ1-5, with 9 bases identical to TRBD1. The length of the CDR3 is 14 residues. V shed 3 bases and J 6 bases; nucleotides not matched to a gene: 3. Germline loops: CDR1 MNHEY, CDR2 SMNVEV (reference sequence). CDR3 DNA: TGTGCCAGCAGTTTTGACAGGGGGGCTCAGCCCCAGCATTTT. It encodes CASSFDRGAQPQHF.

The chain links TRBV28 to TRBJ1-2; 9 bases match TRBD1. CDR1 and CDR2 (germline): MDHEN, SYDVKM. Trimming cost V 8 bases and J 2 bases; bases outside gene matches: 3. The CDR3 is 13 residues long. In nucleotides, the CDR3 is TGTGCCAGCCTGGACAGGGGCAACTATGGCTACACCTTC. Translation: CASLDRGNYGYTF.

This chain uses TRBV29-1 with TRBJ2-7; 8 bases are shared with TRBD1. Germline V gene sequence: CDR1 SQVTM, CDR2 ANQGSEA. J gave up 2 bases and V 7 bases, and 4 bases lay outside the gene matches. The CDR3 length is 12 residues. The CDR3 protein is CSARTGPYEQYF. Here the CDR3 DNA reads TGCAGCGCCCGGACAGGGCCCTACGAGCAGTACTTC.

The chain combines TRBV18 with TRBJ1-2, with D possibly TRBD1 on 5 matching bases. Trimming took off 0 bases at V and 5 bases at J, with 22 bases between the two ends. Per the germline V gene, CDR1 is KGHSH and CDR2 is LQKENI. The CDR3 spans 18 residues. The CDR3 sequence is CASSPPIGDRSQLYGYTF. The CDR3 bases are TGTGCCAGCTCACCACCGATTGGGGACCGCAGTCAACTATATGGCTACACCTTC.

The chain carries TRBV5-1 and TRBJ2-1; a possible D gene is TRBD2 (6 bases). Germline-derived CDR1 and CDR2 are SGHRS and YFSETQ. Trimming stripped 4 bases from V and 6 bases from J, with 11 bases between. The length of the CDR3 is 13 residues. This CDR3 reads CASSLGTRNEQFF. The CDR3 DNA sequence: TGCGCCAGCAGCCTTGGGACTCGCAATGAGCAGTTCTTC.

This clone was detected a few times. V usage is TRBV29-1 and J usage is TRBJ1-1, with D maybe TRBD1 (5 bases). This CDR3 is built from 12 residues. V lost 7 bases, J lost 6 bases, and 15 bases lay in between. Germline values: CDR1 SQVTM, CDR2 ANQGSEA. As DNA, the CDR3 is TGCAGCGCCGGGACCTTACGGGCTGAAGCTTTCTTT. Encoded protein: CSAGTLRAEAFF.

The chain uses TRBV28 and TRBJ2-3; 8 bases are a match to TRBD2. Germline V gives CDR1 MDHEN, CDR2 SYDVKM. The CDR3 sequence is 15 residues long. Germline trimming cut 6 bases from V and 4 bases from J; bases unmatched to any gene: 9. The CDR3 region has the DNA TGTGCCAGCAGGGGGGGGACTAGATTGTCAGATACGCAGTATTTT. Translating it yields CASRGGTRLSDTQYF. The whole variable domain, remainder taken from reference TRBV28 and TRBJ2-3, is DVKVTQSSRYLVKRTGEKVFLECVQDMDHENMFWYRQDPGLGLRLIYFSYDVKMKEKGDIPEGYSVSREKKERFSLILESASTNQTSMYLCASRGGTRLSDTQYFGPGTRLTVL.

In this sample, this clone turned up once. The V and J genes are TRBV6-1 and TRBJ1-2; D is ambiguous. Between the trimmed V and J ends, which lost 8 bases and 8 bases, there was a span of 15 bases. This CDR3 is built from 12 residues. CDR1 MNHNS and CDR2 SASEGT come from the germline V gene. As DNA, the CDR3 is TGTGCCAGCCGATACCAAGATCGGGGCTACACCTTC. Protein sequence: CASRYQDRGYTF.

The rearrangement uses TRBV6-5 and TRBJ2-1, with TRBD2 as a possible D gene (5 bases). With 0 bases removed from V and 5 bases from J, the gap between germline ends came to 14 bases. This CDR3 has 16 amino acids. CDR1 is MNHEY, CDR2 SVGAGI, per germline. CDR3 in amino acids: CASSYSLAGFNNEQFF. Here the CDR3 DNA reads TGTGCCAGCAGTTACTCGCTCGCGGGTTTCAACAATGAGCAGTTCTTC.

This clone was seen a handful of times. This rearrangement joins TRBV29-1 to TRBJ1-2, with D uncertain. Germline V gives CDR1 SQVTM, CDR2 ANQGSEA. V shed 4 bases and J shed 2 bases, with 14 bases lying between them. The CDR3 consists of 14 residues. CDR3 DNA: TGCAGCGTTGCTGAGGCGTCCGGGAACTATGGCTACACCTTC. Translating gives CSVAEASGNYGYTF.

The CDR3 loop reads CASSLEGQGRETQYF. DNA for the CDR3: TGCGCCAGCAGCTTGGAGGGACAGGGGAGAGAGACCCAGTACTTC. The V call is TRBV5-1, the J call TRBJ2-5, with 10 positions matching TRBD1. Per germline, CDR1 SGHRS and CDR2 YFSETQ. The CDR3 covers 15 residues. Unmatched junction bases numbered 3, after V lost 0 bases and J lost 4 bases.

The J gene is TRBJ2-3, the V gene TRBV5-1; D unresolved. Looked up from germline, CDR1 is SGHRS and CDR2 is YFSETQ. V lost 3 bases to trimming and J lost 2 bases, with 4 bases between them. The CDR3 contains 12 residues. CDR3: CASSSPTDTQYF. The CDR3 nucleotides are TGCGCCAGCAGCTCGCCCACAGATACGCAGTATTTT.

The chain has TRBV7-3 and TRBJ1-1; TRBD1 matches at 10 bases. CDR1 is SGHTA and CDR2 is FQGTGA in the germline V gene. The CDR3 runs 14 residues. The junction had 4 bases not matched to a gene; V was cut back by 5 bases and J by 4 bases. The CDR3 DNA reads TGTGCCAGCAGCATAGGGGACAGGGGCACTGAAGCTTTCTTT. This sequence encodes CASSIGDRGTEAFF.

This clone was seen more than once but under ten times. Other nucleotide sequences from this sample produce the same CDR3. This sequence joins TRBV29-1 and TRBJ2-7; unclear D gene. V lost 4 bases and J 0 bases, leaving 7 bases between the germline ends. The CDR3 is 12 amino acids. The V gene's germline CDR1 is SQVTM and CDR2 ANQGSEA. Here the CDR3 reads CSVAVGSYEQYF. The CDR3 DNA is TGCAGCGTTGCCGTGGGCTCCTACGAGCAGTACTTC.

This clone has more than one count but fewer than ten. The chain couples TRBV29-1 to TRBJ2-1; no clear D. Germline CDR1 SQVTM, CDR2 ANQGSEA. The CDR3 has 14 residues. The V gene lost 5 bases and the J gene lost 4 bases, with 15 bases spanning the gap. CDR3 in DNA: TGCAGCGTTCGTCCTGGTGGGGATTACAATGAGCAGTTCTTC. This gives the protein CSVRPGGDYNEQFF.

The genes are TRBV6-5 and TRBJ2-3; D unresolved. The ends were cut back, 6 bases at V and 0 bases at J, with 1 base in the middle. This CDR3 contains 11 residues. Germline lookup yields CDR1 MNHEY and CDR2 SVGAGI. The CDR3 bases are TGTGCCAGCAGAAGCACAGATACGCAGTATTTT. This translates into CASRSTDTQYF.

The genes are TRBV29-1 and TRBJ2-2, with 14 nucleotides matching TRBD2. The length of the CDR3 is 15 residues. Germline V CDR1 and CDR2: SQVTM, ANQGSEA. V trimming: 6 bases; J trimming: 1 base; junction bases outside the gene matches: 1. This chain's CDR3 is CSVGTSGRNTGELFF. CDR3 bases: TGCAGCGTCGGGACTAGCGGGAGGAACACCGGGGAGCTGTTTTTT.

V is TRBV15 and J is TRBJ2-1; D gene uncertain. V shed 0 bases and J shed 7 bases, with 10 bases lying between them. Germline loops: CDR1 LNHNV, CDR2 YYDKDF (reference sequence). This CDR3 spans 14 amino acids. This CDR3 reads CATSRDFSWNEQFF. As DNA, the CDR3 is TGTGCCACCAGCAGAGATTTTAGTTGGAATGAGCAGTTCTTC.

The rearrangement links TRBV5-1 to TRBJ2-5; 9 bases fit TRBD1. Per the germline V gene, CDR1 is SGHRS and CDR2 is YFSETQ. Germline trimming cut 4 bases from V and 5 bases from J; bases unmatched to any gene: 9. The CDR3 has 15 residues. This CDR3 reads CASSTGTGRGETQYF. The CDR3 DNA reads TGCGCCAGCAGCACAGGGACAGGGCGAGGGGAGACCCAGTACTTC.

The genes are TRBV6-1 and TRBJ2-7; possibly TRBD1 or TRBD2 for D (5 bases each). The CDR3 totals 12 residues. V gave up 6 bases and J gave up 6 bases, with 12 bases separating them. Germline-derived CDR1 and CDR2 are MNHNS and SASEGT. The CDR3 region is CASSLRDPEQYF. The CDR3 DNA is TGTGCCAGCAGCCTCCGGGACCCCGAGCAGTACTTC.